The sequence of this T cell receptor (beta chain) was determined in a study of T cell responses to AZD1222 COVID-19 vaccine. The CDR3 loop spans 17 amino acids. Germline trimming cut 7 bases from V and 0 bases from J; bases unmatched to any gene: 12. Germline V gene sequence: CDR1 MNHEY, CDR2 SMNVEV (reference sequence). Clones were sequenced by immunoSEQ multiplex PCR, and TCRdb holds only the in-frame ones, with some missing. The table includes around 150,000 clones, 92% detected once. The source of this sequence is an adult who received the AZD1222 COVID-19 vaccine. The sequencing used peripheral blood, collected 28 days after the second AZD1222 dose. This chain connects TRBV27 to TRBJ2-1; 7 bases align to TRBD2. DNA for the CDR3: TGTGCCAGCACCCTTACTAGCGAAGTACTCTCCTACAATGAGCAGTTCTTC. It encodes CASTLTSEVLSYNEQFF.